This T cell receptor beta chain was identified during a study of T-cell memory formation after mild COVID-19. Across the whole study: Largely donor-specific TCR clusters were found. Whole-study results and caveats: Within pre-infection memory, some responding clones were found, suggesting cross-reactive memory joined. Proof of SARS-CoV-2 specificity was absent for the second-wave clones that crested on day 37.

Barcoded TCR alpha and TCR beta cDNA libraries with UMIs came from 5'RACE using constant-segment primers. TCRdb re-derived calls from the 5' RACE reads in MiXCR, one entry per CDR3 protein. The sample yields 130,000 to 150,000 distinct CDR3 sequences, 15% to 20% seen once. In its sample, this clonotype was seen a few times. What it binds is unknown. V lost 5 bases, J lost 2 bases, and 11 bases lay in between. The CDR3 sequence is 14 residues long. Germline CDR1 reads SGHVS; CDR2 reads FNYEAQ. The receptor was derived from an adult woman who had mild COVID-19 (a few samples of this study predate the infection). Cell type and time point are not known. Source material: PBMCs or a T cell subset sorted from them (not recorded which). V is TRBV7-6 and J is TRBJ2-3; D uncertain. Here the CDR3 reads CASSPIPSTDTQYF. CDR3 nucleotides: TGTGCCAGCAGCCCGATCCCGTCCACAGATACGCAGTATTTT.